These 17 T cell receptor beta chains share one sample of origin, sequenced in a study of T-cell memory formation after mild COVID-19. TCRdb re-called the 5' RACE reads with MiXCR, one entry per CDR3 protein. Here the sample spans about 90,000 distinct CDR3 sequences, around 16% being singletons. What was sequenced was PBMCs or a T cell subset sorted from them (not recorded which). The origin of the receptors is a young man who had mild COVID-19 (a few samples of this study predate the infection). Cell type and time point are not known.

This clonotype was detected only a few times. Compared with germline, one end of the junction differs, possibly owing to a read error. This rearrangement joins TRBV12-3 or TRBV12-4 to TRBJ2-3; 8 bases match TRBD1. The CDR3 is 14 amino acids. This chain's CDR3 is CASTGTGGTDKQYF. CDR3 sequence (DNA): TGTGCCAGCACCGGAACAGGGGGTACAGATAAGCAGTATTTT.

This clonotype was found a few times. The J gene is TRBJ1-1, the V gene TRBV18, with D possibly TRBD1 on 6 matching bases. The CDR3 sequence is 13 residues long. Trimming took 7 bases from V and 4 from J, leaving 13 bases between them. Germline V gives CDR1 KGHSH, CDR2 LQKENI. CDR3 sequence (DNA): TGTGCCAGCTACCGGGACATCGGCACTGAAGCTTTCTTT. Its translation is CASYRDIGTEAFF.

J is TRBJ2-7 and V is TRBV6-2 or TRBV6-3; D might be TRBD1 (6 bases). V lost 6 bases and J 4 bases, leaving 16 bases between the germline ends. Germline V gene lookup returns CDR1 MNHEY and CDR2 SVGEGT. The CDR3 contains 14 residues. For the CDR3, the DNA is TGTGCCAGCAGCCTGGTGGGGGCTTCTTACGAGCAGTACTTC. Amino acid sequence: CASSLVGASYEQYF.

This clonotype was counted between two and nine times. This chain connects TRBV6-6 to TRBJ2-7; D is unclear. The CDR3 consists of 12 residues. Germline values: CDR1 MNHNY, CDR2 SVGAGI (reference sequence). The V end lost 0 bases, the J end lost 5 bases, and 5 bases lay between the germline ends. The CDR3 coding sequence is TGTGCCAGCAGTTACTCTACCCACGAGCAGTACGTC. It codes for CASSYSTHEQYV.

In this sample, this clonotype turned up a few times. The chain couples TRBV9 to TRBJ1-3; maybe TRBD1 (6 bases). The length of the CDR3 is 15 residues. The germline CDR1 and CDR2 sequences are SGDLS and YYNGEE. With 4 bases removed from V and 2 bases from J, the gap between germline ends came to 13 bases. CDR3 protein: CASSPQGLTGNTIYF. CDR3 in DNA: TGTGCCAGCAGCCCCCAGGGGCTGACTGGAAACACCATATATTTT. Supplemented by reference TRBV9 and TRBJ1-3, the full variable domain reads DSGVTQTPKHLITATGQRVTLRCSPRSGDLSVYWYQQSLDQGLQFLIQYYNGEERAKGNILERFSAQQFPDLHSELNLSSLELGDSALYFCASSPQGLTGNTIYFGEGSWLTVV.

This clonotype was counted only a few times. V gene TRBV4-2 combines with J gene TRBJ2-7; tentative D call: TRBD1 (6 bases). V dropped 1 base and J dropped 1 base, with 14 bases sitting between them. The CDR3 sequence is 16 residues long. Germline CDR1 is LGHNA and CDR2 is YNFKEQ. CDR3 protein: CASSQGVQGVSYEQYF. CDR3 coding DNA: TGTGCCAGCAGCCAAGGTGTACAGGGCGTATCCTACGAGCAGTACTTC.

The rearrangement links TRBV5-1 to TRBJ1-2; TRBD1 might be the D (6 bases). This CDR3 is 14 amino acids long. CDR1 is SGHRS and CDR2 is YFSETQ in the germline V gene. Between the trimmed V and J ends, which lost 0 bases and 8 bases, there was a span of 14 bases. CDR3 in DNA: TGCGCCAGCAGCTTGGCCGGAACAGGGAGCGGCTACACCTTC. This gives the protein CASSLAGTGSGYTF.

This clonotype has only a few counts. The CDR3 DNA follows: TGTGCCAGCAGCCAAGAATTCAGACTCATGAACACTGAAGCTTTCTTT. It codes for CASSQEFRLMNTEAFF. J is TRBJ1-1 and V is TRBV3-1, with D uncertain. Germline-derived CDR1 and CDR2 are LGHDT and YNNKEL (reference sequence). V gave up 0 bases and J gave up 0 bases, with 11 bases separating them. This CDR3 spans 16 amino acids.

The chain has TRBV6-2 or TRBV6-3 and TRBJ1-2; TRBD1 is a possible D gene (6 bases). The V end was cut by 8 bases, the J end by 4 bases, with 14 bases between. This CDR3 is built from 13 residues. CDR1 is MNHEY and CDR2 is SVGEGT in the germline V gene. CDR3 bases: TGTGCCAGCGGAACCGGGGGGGCCTATGGCTACACCTTC. Residues: CASGTGGAYGYTF.

The gene calls are TRBV12-3 or TRBV12-4 and TRBJ2-1; 8 bases map to TRBD2. Unmatched junction bases numbered 7, after V lost 7 bases and J lost 2 bases. This CDR3 contains 15 residues. CDR3 in DNA: TGTGCCAGCAAACTCAGCGGGGGAGCCTACAATGAGCAGTTCTTC. Protein: CASKLSGGAYNEQFF.

This clonotype was counted ten times or more. The chain employs TRBV29-1 and TRBJ2-2, with D perhaps TRBD1 (6 bases). The CDR3 sequence is 13 residues long. Trimming pared 5 bases from V and 0 bases from J, leaving 7 bases between. CDR1 and CDR2 (germline): SQVTM, ANQGSEA. This CDR3 is CSVRTANTGELFF. The CDR3 nucleotides are TGCAGCGTTAGGACAGCGAACACCGGGGAGCTGTTTTTT.

This clonotype was detected many times. As DNA, the CDR3 is TGTGCCAGCAGTCCCGGACTAGCAGCAGGAGAGCAGTTCTTC. Protein sequence: CASSPGLAAGEQFF. This chain connects TRBV6-2 or TRBV6-3 to TRBJ2-1; 8 bases line up with TRBD2. Germline CDR1 and CDR2: MNHEY and SVGEGT. V was pared by 5 bases and J by 10 bases, with 10 bases of the junction left unmatched. The length of the CDR3 is 14 residues.

This clonotype has just a few counts. V usage is TRBV7-2 and J usage is TRBJ2-2, with D tentatively TRBD1 (6 bases). V lost 2 bases and J lost 6, with 13 bases in between. The CDR3 has 15 residues. Per germline, CDR1 SGHTA and CDR2 FQGNSA. The CDR3 protein is CASSLRTVIPGELFF. DNA for the CDR3: TGTGCCAGCAGCTTAAGGACAGTGATCCCCGGGGAGCTGTTTTTT.

This clonotype was recorded at least ten times. This chain joins TRBV6-2 or TRBV6-3 and TRBJ1-1; D is uncertain. Trimming took 2 bases from V and 7 from J, leaving 11 bases between them. The CDR3 is 13 amino acids. Germline V gene lookup returns CDR1 MNHEY and CDR2 SVGEGT. The CDR3, as DNA: TGTGCCAGCAGTTACGGTCTAAGCAGTGAAGCTTTCTTT. Encoded protein: CASSYGLSSEAFF.

A few counts support this clonotype. This chain connects TRBV7-9 to TRBJ2-7; possibly TRBD2 for D (5 bases). V dropped 5 bases and J dropped 6 bases, with 14 bases sitting between them. CDR3 size: 13 residues. The germline V gene has CDR1 SEHNR and CDR2 FQNEAQ (reference sequence). CDR3 DNA: TGTGCCAGCAGCGCCCCCGGGGTCGGCGAGCAGTACTTC. It codes for CASSAPGVGEQYF.

This clonotype has a handful of counts. The chain links TRBV6-2 or TRBV6-3 to TRBJ1-1, with a tentative D call TRBD1 (6 bases). The CDR3 covers 17 residues. Trimming took 7 bases from V and 0 from J, leaving 21 bases between them. Germline V gene lookup returns CDR1 MNHEY and CDR2 SVGEGT. The CDR3 spells CASNLGTLRGMNTEAFF. In DNA, the CDR3 is TGTGCCAGCAACCTAGGGACCCTTAGGGGGATGAACACTGAAGCTTTCTTT.

This clonotype was detected a few times. The CDR3 is CASSSSDRGRWETQYF. CDR3 sequence (DNA): TGTGCCAGCAGCTCCTCAGACAGGGGCCGTTGGGAGACCCAGTACTTC. The chain couples TRBV5-4 to TRBJ2-5, with 8 positions matching TRBD1. From germline, CDR1 is SGHNT and CDR2 YYREEE (reference sequence). CDR3 length equals 16 residues. Trimming removed 3 bases from V and 5 bases from J; junction bases left unmatched: 12.